The entry below gives a single TCR beta chain sequence along with its context. The data were produced by immunoSEQ multiplex PCR, yet TCRdb's version contains in-frame clones alone and is incomplete. The table has 90,000 or so clones, about nine tenths seen once. The source of the sample is a study of blood T cell repertoires in COVID-19. In the study overall: From T cells, B-cell-depleted T cells, or PBMCs came the material, which was cDNA or gDNA.

Patients of the Seattle cohort, enrolled during active infection, were followed longitudinally. Germline V gene data show CDR1 as SGHTS and CDR2 as YDEGEE. The CDR3 contains 14 residues. Trimming stripped 5 bases from V and 7 bases from J, with 16 bases between. This clonotype originated in a man in his fifties or sixties with COVID-19, enrolled during active disease. The chain is built from TRBV5-8 and TRBJ1-5; D is uncertain. Sequencing was performed on peripheral blood. CDR3 region: CASRAEPSGQPQHF. The CDR3 DNA reads TGTGCCAGCAGAGCCGAGCCTAGTGGGCAGCCCCAGCATTTT.